A selection of T cell receptor beta chains follows, all from one sample in a study of CD8+ T cells in alopecia areata. Clones were sequenced by immunoSEQ multiplex PCR, and TCRdb holds only the in-frame ones, with some missing. Of roughly 60,000 clones listed, 44% were seen once; the top ten hold about 51%. The source material was NKG2D-low CD8+ T cells sorted from blood. All receptors come from a human donor with alopecia areata. Both conserved end residues are trimmed from each CDR3. D genes are given only for firm matches. Part of the rows lack a size; the others show once, few, many or a class for expanded clones.

CDR3aa,abundance,v_gene,d_gene,j_gene
ASSRGSSTDTQY,.,TRBV27,.,TRBJ2-3
SVGGDRSRAF,.,TRBV29-1,TRBD1,TRBJ1-1
ASSADITDTQY,.,TRBV5-6,.,TRBJ2-3
SVQGRAETQY,few,TRBV29-1,.,TRBJ2-5
SVTPTVRGDTQY,few,TRBV29-1,.,TRBJ2-3
ASSQATGSYEQY,few,TRBV4-3,.,TRBJ2-7
ASSDRQGSTEAF,.,TRBV9,TRBD1,TRBJ1-1
ASSGSDTQY,few,TRBV9,.,TRBJ2-3
ASSVAQGGSYEQY,.,TRBV9,.,TRBJ2-7
ASSVGHKNIQY,.,TRBV9,.,TRBJ2-4
ASSPNPTGSYGYT,.,TRBV13,TRBD1,TRBJ1-2
ASSTAGREQY,.,TRBV4-3,.,TRBJ2-7
ASSPGGGTQY,.,TRBV4-2,.,TRBJ2-5
ATSGVNTGELF,few,TRBV15,.,TRBJ2-2
ASSLGPREQF,.,TRBV7-9,.,TRBJ2-1
ASSWGQGAEEQY,.,TRBV9,TRBD1,TRBJ2-7
ASRGGGGANVLT,.,TRBV4-3,.,TRBJ2-6
ASSSGRVVDTQY,once,TRBV7-3,TRBD2,TRBJ2-3
ASSSDRGSNTGELF,few,TRBV7-9,TRBD1,TRBJ2-2
ASSYSSGGTYNEQF,.,TRBV6-6,.,TRBJ2-1
ASSAGQHQETQY,.,TRBV5-1,.,TRBJ2-5
SVLLYPEAF,few,TRBV29-1,.,TRBJ1-1
SVGVEGWARGAQH,few,TRBV29-1,.,TRBJ1-5
ASSISQATEAF,few,TRBV19,.,TRBJ1-1
ASSWVRNRPDEQY,few,TRBV5-1,.,TRBJ2-7
SVGAKTQY,.,TRBV29-1,.,TRBJ2-5
SVEERQGLGNEQF,.,TRBV29-1,.,TRBJ2-1
ASSAIAGGPGDYNEQF,.,TRBV9,TRBD2,TRBJ2-1
ASSPGDRLTDTEAF,.,TRBV7-9,TRBD1,TRBJ1-1
AWSVSGDYEQY,once,TRBV30,.,TRBJ2-7
ASSPQAVEQY,few,TRBV7-2,.,TRBJ2-7
SVTWGTEAF,few,TRBV29-1,.,TRBJ1-1
SASTARGYT,.,TRBV29-1,.,TRBJ1-2
ASRGQINTEAF,few,TRBV14,.,TRBJ1-1
SGLPRWAGGSDTQY,.,TRBV29-1,TRBD2,TRBJ2-3
ASSYSVPMNTQY,.,TRBV6-6,.,TRBJ2-3
ASSQWIYRPLH,many,TRBV23-1,.,TRBJ1-6
ASSLGLALGEQY,.,TRBV4-3,TRBD2,TRBJ2-7